The 30 T cell receptor beta chains listed next were all sequenced from one sample in a study of radiotherapy plus CTLA-4 blockade in lung cancer. Clones were sequenced by immunoSEQ multiplex PCR, and TCRdb holds only the in-frame ones, with some missing. The sample includes over 75,000 clones, around four fifths of them seen just once. The source material was peripheral blood, sampled from a patient treated with radiotherapy plus ipilimumab. The receptor source for this set is a human donor with non-small cell lung cancer who had stable disease on radiotherapy plus ipilimumab.

The chain recombines TRBV27 with TRBJ1-6; D is perhaps TRBD1 (6 bases). Between the trimmed V and J ends, which lost 5 bases and 7 bases, there was a span of 9 bases. CDR3 length equals 13 residues. The germline CDR1 and CDR2 sequences are MNHEY and SMNVEV (reference sequence). DNA for the CDR3: TGTGCCAGCAGTCCCACAGGGAATTCACCCCTCCACTTT. Translating gives CASSPTGNSPLHF.

The V and J genes are TRBV7-2 and TRBJ1-6; no firm D call. Germline V gene sequence: CDR1 SGHTA, CDR2 FQGNSA. The CDR3 has 15 residues. V was trimmed by 3 bases and J by 3 bases, leaving 9 bases between them. The CDR3 DNA reads as TGTGCCAGCAGCTTTGATTCGGGCTATAATTCACCCCTCCACTTT. It specifies CASSFDSGYNSPLHF.

The chain uses TRBV5-4 and TRBJ2-2; D tentatively reads TRBD1 or TRBD2 (6 bases each). Trimming pared 4 bases from V and 5 bases from J, leaving 15 bases between. The CDR3 is 15 amino acids. Germline V gene lookup returns CDR1 SGHNT and CDR2 YYREEE (reference sequence). The CDR3 loop is CASSPGGTMTGELFF. The CDR3 bases are TGTGCCAGCAGCCCCGGGGGCACCATGACCGGGGAGCTGTTTTTT.

V and J are TRBV28 and TRBJ1-2; a weak D match, TRBD1 (5 bases). In germline, CDR1 is MDHEN, CDR2 SYDVKM. V was shortened by 4 bases and J by 10 bases, with 10 bases between the two germline ends. The CDR3 consists of 11 residues. CDR3 residues: CASSSGRNYTF. CDR3 in DNA: TGTGCCAGCAGTTCGGGACGGAACTACACCTTC.

The V call is TRBV15, the J call TRBJ2-7; possible D gene TRBD1, 5 bases. Germline-derived CDR1 and CDR2 are LNHNV and YYDKDF (reference sequence). The V and J ends lost 0 bases and 6 bases respectively, with 9 bases between them. This CDR3 spans 13 amino acids. The DNA for the CDR3 is TGTGCCACCAGCAGAGATCTGACAGCCGAGCAGTACTTC. Protein: CATSRDLTAEQYF.

The chain recombines TRBV27 with TRBJ1-4, with a possible D match to TRBD1 (6 bases). The V gene's germline CDR1 is MNHEY and CDR2 SMNVEV (reference sequence). Trimming left V 5 bases short and J 8 bases short, with 18 bases between. CDR3 length: 15 residues. The CDR3 coding sequence is TGTGCCAGCAGTAACACAGGGTGGGAAAGAGAAAAACTGTTTTTT. Translating it yields CASSNTGWEREKLFF.

V usage is TRBV5-6 and J usage is TRBJ2-5, with 12 bases identical to TRBD2. Germline CDR1 SGHDT, CDR2 YYEEEE. CDR3 length equals 14 residues. The trim removed 4 bases at V and 3 bases at J, leaving 1 base unmatched. CDR3 sequence: CASSLAGGEETQYF. CDR3 nucleotides: TGTGCCAGCAGCCTAGCGGGGGGGGAAGAGACCCAGTACTTC.

V usage is TRBV7-2 and J usage is TRBJ2-5, with D unresolved. The CDR3 loop spans 13 amino acids. The V end lost 1 base, the J end lost 5 bases, and 8 bases lay between the germline ends. Germline V lookup: CDR1 SGHTA, CDR2 FQGNSA. CDR3 protein: CASSLEVGETQYF. The CDR3 bases are TGTGCCAGCAGCTTAGAGGTGGGCGAGACCCAGTACTTC.

The V call is TRBV6-5, the J call TRBJ1-6; D not resolved. V lost 2 bases to trimming and J lost 4 bases, with 6 bases between them. The CDR3 loop spans 14 amino acids. Germline values: CDR1 MNHEY, CDR2 SVGAGI. The CDR3 protein is CASSYKVYNSPLHF. In DNA form, the CDR3 reads TGTGCCAGCAGTTACAAGGTTTATAATTCACCCCTCCACTTT.

This chain uses TRBV18 with TRBJ2-5; D unclear. Trimming shortened V by 3 bases and J by 3 bases, and 11 bases separated the two germline ends. CDR3 length: 14 amino acids. Germline-derived CDR1 and CDR2 are KGHSH and LQKENI. In DNA form, the CDR3 reads TGTGCCAGCTCACCGTTTGGAACAGAAGAGACCCAGTACTTC. Translating it yields CASSPFGTEETQYF.

The V and J genes are TRBV9 and TRBJ1-2; 10 bases are shared with TRBD1. From germline, CDR1 is SGDLS and CDR2 YYNGEE. This CDR3 is 15 amino acids long. V gave up 3 bases and J gave up 2 bases; unmatched junction bases: 4. This CDR3 reads CASSAGGQGNYGYTF. CDR3 DNA: TGTGCCAGCAGCGCGGGGGGACAGGGGAACTATGGCTACACCTTC.

The chain uses TRBV14 and TRBJ2-1; TRBD2 agrees at 9 bases. Trimming took 0 bases from V and 4 from J; bases not matched to a gene: 13. Germline CDR1 and CDR2: SGHDN and FVKESK. This CDR3 is 19 amino acids long. The CDR3 DNA sequence: TGTGCCAGCAGCCAAGAAAAGGAACTAGCGGGTTCCCGATACAATGAGCAGTTCTTC. Translated, it gives CASSQEKELAGSRYNEQFF.

The chain uses TRBV5-1 and TRBJ1-2; D unclear. Trimming removed 0 bases at V and 7 bases at J, with 10 bases between. CDR3 size: 13 residues. The germline gives CDR1 SGHRS, CDR2 YFSETQ. This CDR3 is CASSLEGNIGYTF. As DNA, the CDR3 is TGCGCCAGCAGCTTGGAAGGGAATATTGGCTACACCTTC.

The V call is TRBV5-1, the J call TRBJ2-3; D uncertain. The CDR3 has 14 residues. Germline V gene data show CDR1 as SGHRS and CDR2 as YFSETQ. V gave up 0 bases and J gave up 3 bases, with 8 bases separating them. The CDR3 here is CASSLAGATDTQYF. CDR3 in DNA: TGCGCCAGCAGCTTGGCCGGAGCTACAGATACGCAGTATTTT.

V is TRBV7-9 and J is TRBJ1-6; TRBD1 aligns across 7 bases. The CDR3 has 13 amino acids. Unmatched junction bases numbered 3, after V lost 6 bases and J lost 7 bases. CDR1 and CDR2 (germline): SEHNR, FQNEAQ (reference sequence). The CDR3 nucleotides read TGTGCCAGCAGTCAGGGGGGGAATTCACCCCTCCACTTT. Its protein product is CASSQGGNSPLHF. Using reference TRBV7-9 and TRBJ1-6 for the parts outside the CDR3, the full variable domain is DTGVSQNPRHKITKRGQNVTFRCDPISEHNRLYWYRQTLGQGPEFLTYFQNEAQLEKSRLLSDRFSAERPKGSFSTLEIQRTEQGDSAMYLCASSQGGNSPLHFGNGTRLTVT.

This rearrangement joins TRBV5-1 to TRBJ1-1; a possible D gene is TRBD1 (6 bases). Germline CDR1 and CDR2: SGHRS and YFSETQ. CDR3 length equals 15 residues. V was pared by 4 bases and J by 2 bases, with 15 bases between. CDR3 DNA sequence: TGCGCCAGCAGCCAACACAAGACAGGCAACACTGAAGCTTTCTTT. The encoded protein is CASSQHKTGNTEAFF.

V usage is TRBV5-1 and J usage is TRBJ1-6; tentatively, D is TRBD1 (5 bases). Germline CDR1 and CDR2: SGHRS and YFSETQ. V was shortened by 0 bases and J by 4 bases, with 14 bases between the two germline ends. There are 17 residues in the CDR3. In DNA form, the CDR3 reads TGCGCCAGCAGCTTGGCCGGGCAGGGATCATATAATTCACCCCTCCACTTT. Amino acid sequence: CASSLAGQGSYNSPLHF.

The chain recombines TRBV7-3 with TRBJ2-1; no clear D. Germline CDR1 reads SGHTA; CDR2 reads FQGTGA. The CDR3 has 16 residues. V lost 5 bases to trimming and J lost 5 bases, with 19 bases between them. The CDR3 loop reads CASSPKVPGSHNEQFF. The CDR3 bases are TGTGCCAGCAGCCCTAAGGTCCCCGGGTCCCACAATGAGCAGTTCTTC.

The rearrangement joins TRBV20-1 to TRBJ2-7; TRBD1 matches at 7 bases. The germline V gene has CDR1 DFQATT and CDR2 SNEGSKA (reference sequence). Trimming took 4 bases from V and 9 from J; bases not matched to a gene: 6. CDR3 length: 11 residues. The CDR3 spells CSATGQAGQYF. DNA of the CDR3: TGCAGTGCTACAGGACAGGCGGGGCAGTACTTC.

This clone has a handful of counts. The rearrangement uses TRBV2 and TRBJ1-2; D is ambiguous. Trimming pared 3 bases from V and 8 bases from J, leaving 13 bases between. Germline-derived CDR1 and CDR2 are SNHLY and FYNNEI. The CDR3 consists of 13 residues. The DNA of the CDR3 is TGTGCCAGCAGTGATGTGGCGGCTAGGGGCTACACCTTC. This encodes CASSDVAARGYTF.

This clone was observed a few times. V gene TRBV28 combines with J gene TRBJ2-7, with unresolved D. Germline V gene sequence: CDR1 MDHEN, CDR2 SYDVKM. This CDR3 has 13 residues. V was clipped by 6 bases and J by 5 bases, with 14 bases between them. The DNA of the CDR3 is TGTGCCAGCAGGACGTCGGCAGTCCACGAGCAGTACTTC. Its protein product is CASRTSAVHEQYF.

The DNA of the CDR3 is TGTGCCTGGAGTGCCTCCGGGCCTTCCGAGCAGTACTTC. It encodes CAWSASGPSEQYF. The chain uses TRBV30 and TRBJ2-7; D is undetermined. V lost 1 base to trimming and J lost 6 bases, with 13 bases between them. Per germline, CDR1 GTSNPN and CDR2 SVGIG (reference sequence). The CDR3 spans 13 residues.

The rearrangement joins TRBV30 to TRBJ1-1; 7 bases line up with TRBD1. Germline CDR1 reads GTSNPN; CDR2 reads SVGIG (reference sequence). Trimming removed 2 bases from V and 0 bases from J; junction bases left unmatched: 6. The CDR3 contains 15 residues. This CDR3 reads CAWSLRQGVNTEAFF. The CDR3 DNA follows: TGTGCCTGGAGTCTCCGGCAGGGGGTGAACACTGAAGCTTTCTTT.

This rearrangement joins TRBV5-6 to TRBJ1-6; a possible D gene is TRBD1 (6 bases). The V gene's germline CDR1 is SGHDT and CDR2 YYEEEE. Trimming stripped 4 bases from V and 10 bases from J, with 12 bases between. The CDR3 runs 13 residues. The CDR3 nucleotides are TGTGCCAGCAGCCTTGGGAGGGGGTCACCCCTCCACTTT. Translating gives CASSLGRGSPLHF.

The chain joins TRBV5-1 to TRBJ2-3; D is undetermined. Between the trimmed V and J ends, which lost 0 bases and 4 bases, there was a span of 12 bases. Germline CDR1 is SGHRS and CDR2 is YFSETQ. CDR3 length: 15 residues. DNA of the CDR3: TGCGCCAGCAGCTTGGGGCGCCCCCAGGCAGATACGCAGTATTTT. This sequence encodes CASSLGRPQADTQYF. Using reference TRBV5-1 and TRBJ2-3 for the parts outside the CDR3, the full variable domain is KAGVTQTPRYLIKTRGQQVTLSCSPISGHRSVSWYQQTPGQGLQFLFEYFSETQRNKGNFPGRFSGRQFSNSRSEMNVSTLELGDSALYLCASSLGRPQADTQYFGPGTRLTVL.

Comments on this clone: Other nucleotide sequences in the sample specify the same CDR3. As DNA, the CDR3 is TGTGCCAGCAGTCGGAGCGGTGGCCACACTGAAGCTTTCTTT. It is translated as CASSRSGGHTEAFF. The chain employs TRBV28 and TRBJ1-1, with D uncertain. The CDR3 covers 14 residues. Germline V CDR1 and CDR2: MDHEN, SYDVKM. The V end lost 5 bases, the J end lost 3 bases, and 13 bases lay between the germline ends.

This clone has a single count. This CDR3 is CASSEAGHRAGEQFF. The DNA for the CDR3 is TGTGCCAGCAGCGAAGCAGGTCACCGCGCGGGCGAGCAGTTCTTC. This chain joins TRBV5-4 and TRBJ2-1; D possibly corresponds to TRBD2 (5 bases). The V and J ends lost 4 bases and 10 bases respectively, with 21 bases between them. CDR3 length: 15 residues. Per the germline V gene, CDR1 is SGHNT and CDR2 is YYREEE (reference sequence). Looking up the rest from reference TRBV5-4 and TRBJ2-1 gives the full variable domain: ETGVTQSPTHLIKTRGQQVTLRCSSQSGHNTVSWYQQALGQGPQFIFQYYREEENGRGNFPPRFSGLQFPNYSSELNVNALELDDSALYLCASSEAGHRAGEQFFGPGTRLTVL.

The chain is built from TRBV11-3 and TRBJ2-1; D ambiguous. There are 17 residues in the CDR3. From germline, CDR1 is SGHNT and CDR2 YENEEA. V lost 1 base to trimming and J lost 1 base, with 14 bases between them. For the CDR3, the DNA is TGTGCCAGCAGCTTAGTTACCAGGTTGGGGTCCTACAATGAGCAGTTCTTC. It yields the protein CASSLVTRLGSYNEQFF. Drawing the rest from reference TRBV11-3 and TRBJ2-1, the complete variable domain is EAGVVQSPRYKIIEKKQPVAFWCNPISGHNTLYWYLQNLGQGPELLIRYENEEAVDDSQLPKDRFSAERLKGVDSTLKIQPAELGDSAVYLCASSLVTRLGSYNEQFFGPGTRLTVL.

This clone came up once. This chain connects TRBV9 to TRBJ1-3; D is uncertain. Trimming pared 0 bases from V and 2 bases from J, leaving 0 bases between. The CDR3 totals 12 residues. In germline, CDR1 is SGDLS, CDR2 YYNGEE. Here the CDR3 reads CASSVAGNTIYF. CDR3 in DNA: TGTGCCAGCAGCGTAGCTGGAAACACCATATATTTT.

The chain links TRBV5-5 to TRBJ1-2, with TRBD1 matching over 8 bases. Germline V gene sequence: CDR1 SGHKS, CDR2 YYEKEE (reference sequence). The V gene end was trimmed by 4 bases and the J gene end by 1 base; junction bases not matched to a gene: 9. This CDR3 spans 16 amino acids. CDR3 DNA sequence: TGTGCCAGCAGCACCTCGACAGGGGCTGGTAACTATGGCTACACCTTC. Residues: CASSTSTGAGNYGYTF.